The 19 T cell receptor beta chains below were found in one sample sequenced in a study of shared clonotypes between healthy human individuals. Sequenced by immunoSEQ multiplex PCR; TCRdb stores in-frame clones only, minus some. This table holds about 2.4 million clones, roughly 93% found once. The material sequenced was naive CD4+ T cells from PBMCs. Indicated subset: CD45RA+ positively selected. Source of these receptors: a man aged 18 to 29 in good health. Some clones in this sample may be carry-over from other donors' samples.

The chain carries TRBV7-2 and TRBJ2-7; D could derive from TRBD1 or TRBD2 (5 bases each). Trimming left V 3 bases short and J 7 bases short, with 19 bases between. The CDR3 totals 15 residues. CDR1 and CDR2 (germline): SGHTA, FQGNSA. The CDR3 nucleotides are TGTGCCAGCAGCTTTGTCCCGGGACCCCAAGGGGAGCAGTACTTC. Its protein product is CASSFVPGPQGEQYF. Together with reference TRBV7-2 and TRBJ2-7, the CDR3 gives the full variable domain: GAGVSQSPSNKVTEKGKDVELRCDPISGHTALYWYRQSLGQGLEFLIYFQGNSAPDKSGLPSDRFSAERTGGSVSTLTIQRTQQEDSAVYLCASSFVPGPQGEQYFGPGTRLTVT.

CDR3 protein: CASSFTGADSPLHF. DNA of the CDR3: TGTGCCAGCAGTTTTACAGGGGCGGATTCACCCCTCCACTTT. The J gene is TRBJ1-6, the V gene TRBV6-1, with 7 bases lining up with TRBD1. In germline, CDR1 is MNHNS, CDR2 SASEGT. This CDR3 region has 14 residues. The V gene end was trimmed by 5 bases and the J gene end by 8 bases; junction bases not matched to a gene: 6.

The rearrangement links TRBV11-2 to TRBJ1-1; 11 bases are a match to TRBD1. CDR1 and CDR2 (germline): SGHAT, FQNNGV. This CDR3 comprises 15 residues. The J segment lost 7 bases and the V segment lost 6 bases, leaving 10 bases of the junction unmatched. For the CDR3, the DNA is TGTGCCAGCAGGCGGACAGGGGGCAAAGGGGTTGAAGCTTTCTTT. This translates into CASRRTGGKGVEAFF. Using reference TRBV11-2 and TRBJ1-1 for the parts outside the CDR3, the full variable domain is EAGVAQSPRYKIIEKRQSVAFWCNPISGHATLYWYQQILGQGPKLLIQFQNNGVVDDSQLPKDRFSAERLKGVDSTLKIQPAKLEDSAVYLCASRRTGGKGVEAFFGQGTRLTVV.

V gene TRBV11-3 combines with J gene TRBJ2-1, with TRBD1 matching over 11 bases. The CDR3 consists of 18 residues. CDR1 and CDR2 from the germline V gene are SGHNT and YENEEA. V lost 1 base, J lost 8 bases, and 13 bases stayed unmatched. CDR3 DNA: TGTGCCAGCAGCTTAGCTGGACCTGGACAGGGGGCGCAGGATGAGCAGTTCTTC. Its protein product is CASSLAGPGQGAQDEQFF.

J is TRBJ1-3 and V is TRBV4-2, with unresolved D. This CDR3 contains 16 residues. Per germline, CDR1 LGHNA and CDR2 YNFKEQ. Trimming took off 0 bases at V and 0 bases at J, with 9 bases between the two ends. CDR3 coding DNA: TGTGCCAGCAGCCAAGAAGGCACAGTCTCTGGAAACACCATATATTTT. Its protein product is CASSQEGTVSGNTIYF.

The J gene is TRBJ2-5, the V gene TRBV5-1, with D perhaps matching TRBD1 or TRBD2 (7 bases each). The assigned J gene may be wrong: the sequence end matches TRBJ2-7 better. The germline V gene has CDR1 SGHRS and CDR2 YFSETQ. The CDR3 runs 15 residues. The CDR3 sequence: CASSGGVIGTYEQYF. The CDR3 DNA is TGCGCCAGCTCAGGGGGGGTGATTGGAACCTACGAGCAGTACTTC.

This clone was counted a few times. The V gene is TRBV5-4, the J gene TRBJ1-5; 10 positions match TRBD1. Trimming took 4 bases from V and 6 from J; bases not matched to a gene: 7. From germline, CDR1 is SGHNT and CDR2 YYREEE (reference sequence). The CDR3 covers 15 residues. The chain's CDR3 is CASSPDRGIGQPQHF. CDR3 coding DNA: TGTGCCAGCAGCCCGGACAGGGGGATAGGTCAGCCCCAGCATTTT.

This sequence joins TRBV7-2 and TRBJ2-7; tentative D call: TRBD2 (6 bases). Germline-derived CDR1 and CDR2 are SGHTA and FQGNSA. The V end lost 5 bases, the J end lost 6 bases, and 20 bases lay between the germline ends. The CDR3 has 15 amino acids. CDR3 protein: CASSTDGGRAGEQYV. DNA for the CDR3: TGTGCCAGCAGCACAGACGGGGGACGGGCTGGCGAGCAGTACGTC.

The CDR3 loop is CASSPSWGLGNEQYF. The CDR3 nucleotides read TGCGCCAGCAGCCCCTCCTGGGGGCTGGGGAACGAGCAGTACTTC. The V and J genes are TRBV5-1 and TRBJ2-7; perhaps TRBD1 as D (6 bases). V was pared by 4 bases and J by 5 bases, with 19 bases between. Germline CDR1 and CDR2: SGHRS and YFSETQ. CDR3 length: 15 amino acids.

The gene calls are TRBV6-6 and TRBJ1-1; a possible D gene is TRBD1 (5 bases). Germline CDR1 MNHNY, CDR2 SVGAGI (reference sequence). The CDR3 consists of 14 residues. With 5 bases removed from V and 4 bases from J, the gap between germline ends came to 14 bases. The CDR3 DNA is TGTGCCAGCAGTCTAAACTCAGGGAGCACTGAAGCTTTCTTT. Residues: CASSLNSGSTEAFF.

The rearrangement joins TRBV29-1 to TRBJ2-3; a weak D match, TRBD1 (6 bases). The CDR3 contains 11 residues. Germline lookup yields CDR1 SQVTM and CDR2 ANQGSEA. Between the trimmed V and J ends, which lost 5 bases and 5 bases, there was a span of 8 bases. The CDR3 coding sequence is TGCAGCGTTTTGACAGGAGATACGCAGTATTTT. Its protein product is CSVLTGDTQYF.

This chain links TRBV5-1 with TRBJ2-5; 13 bases map to TRBD2. Germline V gene data show CDR1 as SGHRS and CDR2 as YFSETQ. The CDR3 contains 17 residues. V shed 4 bases and J 0 bases; nucleotides not matched to a gene: 6. Written as DNA, the CDR3 is TGCGCCAGCAGCGAGGGACTAGCGGGAACTTACCAAGAGACCCAGTACTTC. This encodes CASSEGLAGTYQETQYF.

The rearrangement uses TRBV28 and TRBJ1-5, with D unclear. Germline-derived CDR1 and CDR2 are MDHEN and SYDVKM. The CDR3 has 11 amino acids. V lost 10 bases and J lost 2, with 6 bases in between. CDR3 nucleotide sequence: TGTGCCATAGGAGGCAATCAGCCCCAGCATTTT. It yields the protein CAIGGNQPQHF. Full variable domain (outside the CDR3, taken from reference TRBV28 and TRBJ1-5): DVKVTQSSRYLVKRTGEKVFLECVQDMDHENMFWYRQDPGLGLRLIYFSYDVKMKEKGDIPEGYSVSREKKERFSLILESASTNQTSMYLCAIGGNQPQHFGDGTRLSIL.

As to this clone: The sample contains more than one DNA sequence encoding this CDR3. V usage is TRBV28 and J usage is TRBJ2-1; D not certain. Trimming shortened V by 2 bases and J by 7 bases, and 3 bases separated the two germline ends. Germline V gives CDR1 MDHEN, CDR2 SYDVKM. The CDR3 sequence is 11 residues long. CDR3 sequence (DNA): TGTGCCAGCAGTTTAGAGAATGAGCAGTTCTTC. Encoded protein: CASSLENEQFF.

The chain is built from TRBV7-8 and TRBJ1-2; TRBD1 is a possible D gene (6 bases). The CDR3 is made up of 15 amino acids. CDR1 and CDR2 (germline): SGHVS, FQNEAQ. V was clipped by 5 bases and J by 5 bases, with 18 bases between them. The CDR3: CASSLGRGFWYGYTF. Written as DNA, the CDR3 is TGTGCCAGCAGCCTAGGAAGGGGGTTCTGGTATGGCTACACCTTC.

V and J are TRBV28 and TRBJ2-3; TRBD2 is a possible D gene (5 bases). Trimming stripped 6 bases from V and 2 bases from J, with 24 bases between. The CDR3 length is 18 residues. The V gene's germline CDR1 is MDHEN and CDR2 SYDVKM. The CDR3 here is CASRERAYRLLFTDTQYF. CDR3 nucleotide sequence: TGTGCCAGCAGGGAGAGGGCTTACAGATTGCTTTTCACAGATACGCAGTATTTT.

Comments on this clone: The same CDR3 also results from other DNA sequences found in this sample. The chain has TRBV6-5 and TRBJ1-3; D may be TRBD1 (5 bases). Trimming took 2 bases from V and 0 from J, leaving 8 bases between them. Per the germline V gene, CDR1 is MNHEY and CDR2 is SVGAGI. There are 15 residues in the CDR3. Written as DNA, the CDR3 is TGTGCCAGCAGTTACGGGGGGGTCTCTGGAAACACCATATATTTT. This translates into CASSYGGVSGNTIYF.

This rearrangement joins TRBV9 to TRBJ1-2, with TRBD1 matching over 11 bases. V was clipped by 0 bases and J by 8 bases; unmatched bases: 6. CDR3 size: 15 residues. CDR1 is SGDLS and CDR2 is YYNGEE in the germline V gene. The CDR3 DNA sequence: TGTGCCAGCAGCGTAGGGTGGGGACAGGGGGTCGGCTACACCTTC. This sequence encodes CASSVGWGQGVGYTF.

This clone has a single count. The J gene is TRBJ2-7, the V gene TRBV29-1; D ambiguous. CDR1 and CDR2 (germline): SQVTM, ANQGSEA. The CDR3 has 12 residues. V was trimmed by 6 bases and J by 0 bases, leaving 9 bases between them. The CDR3 region is CSVQTTSYEQYF. In nucleotides, the CDR3 is TGCAGCGTGCAGACCACCTCCTACGAGCAGTACTTC.